A single T cell receptor beta chain is shown here with its context. Its target antigen remains unknown. Base qualities were left out, and no much larger clone turns up one base away. The data are from a study of T cells in localized non-small cell lung cancer (dated by TCRdb to 2020 to 2022). Broadly, across the study: Comparing tumors with uninvolved tumor-adjacent lungs, the study looked at the T cell repertoires of fewer than 250 patients with early-stage NSCLC. A mean age of around 66 years was recorded for the NSCLC patients, of whom more than 120 were male and some 100 were female. All 230 or so NSCLC patients in the cohort were treatment-naive and had localized lung tumors that were resected. What the work shows at the level of the full study, not this receptor alone: A median of roughly 58 of the top 100 tumor clones were detected in paired uninvolved adjacent lung, and around 30 of these tumor clones were also found among the top 100 clones of the paired uninvolved adjacent lung. Uninvolved tumor-adjacent lung showed the highest T cell clonality, higher than tumor, which suggests more focused antigenic responses in the uninvolved tumor-adjacent lung. Because the study design was exploratory, TCR variables were selected using unadjusted p-values without false-discovery rate correction. Longer overall survival was associated with higher blood T cell density, whereas shorter survival was associated with higher adjacent-lung clonality. Because multi-region sequencing of the tumors was not done, intratumor heterogeneity could not be ruled out.

The immunoSEQ Assay was used to sequence TCR beta CDR3 regions from DNA. On the authors' methods: To compute T cell density, TCR beta template counts were normalized to usable DNA, which was estimated by amplifying housekeeping genes. The preseqR package was used to estimate richness by extrapolating to 400,000 templates for PBMC samples and to 120,000 templates for tissue samples. Clonality was defined by subtracting Pielou's evenness from one. Differential abundance testing on productive amino-acid clonotypes, with a minimum total count of 5 and an alpha of 0.1, was used to identify tissue-enriched TCRs. The Jaccard Index and the Morisita Overlap Index were used to measure repertoire overlap between compartments. GLIPH grouped TCR beta CDR3s together with public tetramer-defined viral CDR3s, and a viral motif had to include at least three viral sequences and show V-gene enrichment. Imported from immuneACCESS, the table was reduced by TCRdb to in-frame sequences with V and J called. These copies leave out some clones; in studies compared against another copy, an unresolved V gene accounts for under half, and the cause of the remainder is not known. V and J calls and clone size are those listed in that table; D and trimming were worked out from the DNA. Recorded for this sample are around 69,000 clones; under 90% of them occurred a single time. The ten largest account for roughly 1.9% of the sample.

CDR1 and CDR2 were assigned from the germline V gene as KGHSY and FQNENV. Reading from cysteine to phenylalanine, the CDR3 counts 18 amino acids. This entry keeps only the CDR3 DNA: 54 bases, framed from base 1. Trimming takes 3 bases from V and 0 bases from J, and the germline ends sit 19 bases apart. At diagnosis, tumor, uninvolved tumor-adjacent lung and peripheral blood were collected and then preserved as a mix of FFPE and fresh-frozen material. For TCR repertoire profiling, the blood samples were analyzed as peripheral blood mononuclear cells. This receptor was obtained from a woman aged 35 to 75 with stage I lung adenocarcinoma. The sequences come from peripheral blood, collected before any cancer treatment. Rearrangement joined TRBV16 to TRBJ2-3; the D gene is perhaps TRBD1, on 6 matching bases. The sequence in DNA is TGTGCCAGCAGCCACCTCCAATCTCAGGGGATCAGCACAGATACGCAGTATTTT. Its amino acids are CASSHLQSQGISTDTQYF.